This TCR beta chain originates from a study of Graves' ophthalmopathy and Graves' hyperthyroidism. The sequenced template was RNA, covering the TCR beta CDR3 region. Scientists carried out first-round RT-PCR using HTBI primers and then a second-round multiplex PCR. One entry per CDR3 protein results from TCRdb running MiXCR on the multiplex PCR reads. The data show 1 million to 1.3 million distinct CDR3 sequences, with roughly 35% seen just once and around 10% held by the top ten. This clonotype was counted only a few times. The CDR3 spans 14 residues. The germline gives CDR1 SGHTA, CDR2 FQGNSA. The V gene lost 5 bases and the J gene lost 2 bases, with 13 bases spanning the gap. Patients in the hyperthyroidism group, adults aged 18 to 65, were newly diagnosed, under 2 months' duration. Additional autoimmune diseases, uncontrolled infections, pregnancy or lactation disqualified patients.

Specimen: peripheral blood or thyroid tissue (not recorded which). The receptor was isolated from an adult man with Graves' hyperthyroidism. The V gene is TRBV7-2, the J gene TRBJ2-7; D uncertain. The CDR3 coding sequence is TGTGCCAGCAGCCACCAACCGGGCCCCTACGAGCAGTACTTC. Translating gives CASSHQPGPYEQYF.